This is a list of T cell receptor beta chains from one sample in a study of T cell repertoires in cytomegalovirus infection. Each CDR3 protein gets one entry after TCRdb re-called the reads with MiXCR. The repertoire consists of some 400,000 distinct CDR3 sequences, with roughly 31% occurring once and the leading ten covering around 15%. The sequenced material came from PBMCs. These receptors originate from a human donor in good health (CMV status not recorded). Some clones in this sample may be carry-over from other donors' samples. Both conserved end residues are part of each CDR3. The D gene is left open where the match is weak. Rows may omit the clone size; those that give it use once, few, many or a size class.

>TRBD2|TRBJ2-2|TRBV20-1|few|21
CSARGKSILGASGGNTGELFF
TGCAGTGCTAGAGGGAAAAGTATATTGGGTGCCAGCGGGGGCAACACCGGGGAGCTGTTTTTT
>TRBD2|TRBJ2-5|TRBV2|NA|15
CASKPGGGYQETQYF
TGTGCCAGCAAGCCCGGGGGAGGGTACCAAGAGACCCAGTACTTC
>NA|TRBJ2-2|TRBV7-3|NA|14
CASSLAAVTGELFF
TGTGCCAGCAGCTTAGCGGCCGTCACCGGGGAGCTGTTTTTT
>TRBD1|TRBJ2-7|TRBV18|once|12
CATSGTGGEQYF
TGTGCCACCTCCGGGACAGGGGGCGAGCAGTACTTC
>TRBD2|TRBJ2-1|TRBV7-8|once|17
CASSLDSSGASYKEQFF
TGTGCCAGCAGCTTAGACTCTAGCGGGGCATCCTACAAGGAGCAGTTCTTC
>NA|TRBJ2-1|TRBV7-8|NA|15
CASGSPTRSYNEQFF
TGTGCCAGCGGATCGCCTACCCGCTCCTACAATGAGCAGTTCTTC
>TRBD2|TRBJ2-3|TRBV15|few|16
CATSRSPSGGRDTQYF
TGTGCCACCAGCAGAAGCCCTAGCGGGGGAAGAGATACGCAGTATTTT
>NA|TRBJ1-1|TRBV30|few|17
CAWVLTGTLSPHWGAFF
TGTGCCTGGGTTCTCACCGGGACCCTCAGCCCGCACTGGGGAGCTTTCTTT
>NA|TRBJ2-5|TRBV5-1|few|16
CASSLAMIGGQETQYF
TGCGCCAGCAGCTTGGCCATGATCGGGGGTCAAGAGACCCAGTACTTC
>NA|TRBJ1-2|TRBV11-3|few|9
CASDYGYTF
TGTGCCAGCGACTATGGCTACACCTTC
>NA|TRBJ2-7|TRBV3-1|NA|15
CASRQGAGGLYEQSF
TGTGCCAGCAGACAAGGAGCTGGGGGGCTGTACGAGCAGTCCTTC
>NA|TRBJ1-5|TRBV2|few|15
CASSAAGYSNQPQHF
TGTGCCAGCAGTGCGGCGGGATATAGCAATCAGCCCCAGCATTTT
>NA|TRBJ1-2|TRBV15|few|15
CATSRDFDSNYGYTF
TGTGCCACCAGCAGAGATTTCGACAGCAACTATGGCTACACCTTC
>NA|TRBJ2-7|TRBV12-3/TRBV12-4|many|14
CASSFGAGSREQYF
TGTGCCAGCAGTTTTGGGGCAGGATCCCGCGAGCAGTACTTC
>NA|TRBJ2-7|TRBV12-3/TRBV12-4|few|14
CASSSGTRTYEQYF
TGTGCCAGCAGTTCCGGGACACGGACCTACGAGCAGTACTTC
>NA|TRBJ2-7|TRBV20-1|few|14
CSARDRTASYEQYF
TGCAGTGCTAGAGATAGGACCGCCTCCTACGAGCAGTACTTC
>NA|TRBJ1-5|TRBV11-2|few|15
CASSLTAYSNQPQHF
TGTGCCAGCAGCTTAACGGCCTATAGCAATCAGCCCCAGCATTTT
>TRBD1|TRBJ2-7|TRBV5-4|few|15
CASSSNRTGPYEQYF
TGTGCCAGCAGCTCAAATCGGACAGGGCCCTACGAGCAGTACTTC
>NA|TRBJ1-1|TRBV6-5|few|13
CASLLAGSTEAFF
TGTGCCAGCTTGTTAGCGGGGTCGACTGAAGCTTTCTTT
>NA|TRBJ1-1|TRBV7-2|few|15
CASSAPPGTVTEAFF
TGTGCCAGCAGCGCCCCGCCGGGAACCGTCACTGAAGCTTTCTTT
>TRBD1|TRBJ1-2|TRBV6-1|NA|14
CASSPRGQNYGYTF
TGTGCCAGCAGCCCAAGGGGACAGAACTATGGCTACACCTTC
>NA|TRBJ1-1|TRBV18|few|13
CASSQGMNTEAFF
TGTGCCAGCTCACAGGGGATGAACACTGAAGCTTTCTTT
>NA|TRBJ1-2|TRBV30|NA|15
CAWSPLPMSLGGYTF
TGTGCCTGGAGTCCTCTCCCGATGTCCCTGGGTGGCTACACCTTC
>TRBD1|TRBJ2-7|TRBV15|NA|15
CATSRTRQGTYEQYF
TGTGCCACCAGCAGAACCCGACAGGGTACCTACGAGCAGTACTTC
>NA|TRBJ2-5|TRBV5-4|NA|12
CASGPGVETQYF
TGTGCCAGCGGGCCCGGCGTAGAGACCCAGTACTTC
>TRBD1|TRBJ1-2|TRBV29-1|NA|19
CSGGRQRAGTGRPYDGYTF
TGCAGCGGGGGGCGGCAGCGGGCTGGGACAGGGAGGCCCTACGATGGCTACACCTTC
>TRBD2|TRBJ2-7|TRBV28|few|15
CASRSTSGGPYEQYF
TGTGCCAGCAGGTCGACTAGCGGGGGGCCCTACGAGCAGTACTTC
>TRBD2|TRBJ2-7|TRBV3-1|NA|11
CASSPGGPQYF
TGTGCCAGCAGCCCGGGGGGGCCGCAGTACTTC
>NA|TRBJ1-1|TRBV7-9|NA|15
CASSFGNPRDTEAFF
TGTGCCAGCAGCTTCGGGAACCCCCGGGACACTGAAGCTTTCTTT
>NA|TRBJ1-3|TRBV7-2|many|15
CASSLGGQGGNTIYF
TGTGCCAGCAGCTTAGGGGGGCAAGGTGGAAACACCATATATTTT
>NA|TRBJ2-1|TRBV7-2|many|18
CASSLRTYGGHPGNEQFF
TGTGCCAGCAGCCTTAGGACCTACGGGGGCCATCCGGGAAATGAGCAGTTCTTC
>TRBD1|TRBJ1-5|TRBV6-6|few|16
CASSFPGQGDHQPQHF
TGTGCCAGCAGTTTCCCCGGACAGGGGGATCATCAGCCCCAGCATTTT
>NA|TRBJ2-7|TRBV6-2/TRBV6-3|NA|12
CASSYLAEEQYF
TGTGCCAGCAGTTACCTCGCCGAGGAGCAGTACTTC
>TRBD1|TRBJ1-1|TRBV28|many|14
CASGTGQMNTEAFF
TGTGCCAGCGGAACGGGACAGATGAACACTGAAGCTTTCTTT
>TRBD2|TRBJ2-7|TRBV15|NA|16
CATSRDSGAYAYEQYF
TGTGCCACCAGCAGAGATAGCGGGGCCTACGCCTACGAGCAGTACTTC
>NA|TRBJ1-4|TRBV7-9|many|18
CASSLEAGGTIWNEKLFF
TGTGCCAGCAGCTTAGAGGCCGGGGGAACAATTTGGAATGAAAAACTGTTTTTT
>TRBD1|TRBJ1-2|TRBV6-1|few|12
CASNRQGHGYTF
TGTGCCAGCAACCGACAGGGGCATGGCTACACCTTC
>TRBD1|TRBJ1-6|TRBV11-2|NA|16
CASSLDPQGASSPLHF
TGTGCCAGCAGCTTAGATCCGCAGGGGGCAAGTTCACCCCTCCACTTT
>TRBD1|TRBJ2-5|TRBV2|NA|14
CASSGLDRGETQYF
TGTGCCAGCAGTGGCCTCGACAGGGGGGAGACCCAGTACTTC